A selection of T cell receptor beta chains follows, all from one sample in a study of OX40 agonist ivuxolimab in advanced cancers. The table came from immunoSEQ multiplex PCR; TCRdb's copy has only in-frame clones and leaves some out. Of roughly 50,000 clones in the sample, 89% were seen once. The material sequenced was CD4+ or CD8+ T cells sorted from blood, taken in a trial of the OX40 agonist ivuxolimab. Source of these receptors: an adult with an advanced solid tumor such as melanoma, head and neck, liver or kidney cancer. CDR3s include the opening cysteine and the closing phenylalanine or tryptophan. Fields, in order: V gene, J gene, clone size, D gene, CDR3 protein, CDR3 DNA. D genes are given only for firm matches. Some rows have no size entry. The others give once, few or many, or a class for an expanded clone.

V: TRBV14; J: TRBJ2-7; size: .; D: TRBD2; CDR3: CASSHLSSGSSFPHEQYF; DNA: TGTGCCAGCAGCCATTTGTCTAGCGGGAGCTCTTTTCCCCACGAGCAGTACTTC
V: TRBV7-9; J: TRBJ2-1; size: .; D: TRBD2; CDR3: CASSLGGRNEQFF; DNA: TGTGCCAGCAGCTTGGGCGGGAGAAATGAGCAGTTCTTC
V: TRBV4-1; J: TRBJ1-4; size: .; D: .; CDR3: CASSPWDGEKLFF; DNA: TGCGCCAGCAGCCCTTGGGACGGGGAAAAACTGTTTTTT
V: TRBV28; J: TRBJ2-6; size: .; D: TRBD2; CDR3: CASSLAGGFSGANVLTF; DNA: TGTGCCAGCAGTTTAGCGGGAGGCTTCTCTGGGGCCAACGTCCTGACTTTC
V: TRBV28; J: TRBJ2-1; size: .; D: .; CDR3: CASSLEYKDRGSLYNEQFF; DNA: TGTGCCAGCAGTTTAGAATACAAAGACCGGGGGAGTCTCTACAATGAGCAGTTCTTC
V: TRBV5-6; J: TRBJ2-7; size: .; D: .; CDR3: CASSPPLRGSSYEQYF; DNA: TGTGCCAGCAGCCCACCCCTGCGGGGAAGCTCCTACGAGCAGTACTTC
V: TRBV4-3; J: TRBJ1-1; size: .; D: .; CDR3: CASSPGLLNTEAFF; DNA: TGCGCCAGCAGTCCGGGACTCCTGAACACTGAAGCTTTCTTT
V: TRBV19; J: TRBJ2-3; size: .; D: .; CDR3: CASSPGGRTDTQYF; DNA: TGTGCCAGTAGCCCGGGGGGCCGCACAGATACGCAGTATTTT
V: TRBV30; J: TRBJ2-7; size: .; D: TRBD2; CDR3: CAWSVFGTTVSYEQYF; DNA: TGTGCCTGGAGTGTCTTTGGGACTACAGTTTCCTACGAGCAGTACTTC
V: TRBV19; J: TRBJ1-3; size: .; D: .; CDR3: CASSQNSGNTIYF; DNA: TGTGCCAGTAGTCAAAACTCTGGAAACACCATATATTTT
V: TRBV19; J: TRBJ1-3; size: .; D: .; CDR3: CASSLTGLGNTIYF; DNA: TGTGCCAGTAGCCTAACGGGACTTGGAAACACCATATATTTT
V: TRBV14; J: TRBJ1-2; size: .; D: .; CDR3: CASSQGAGAHLGYTF; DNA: TGTGCCAGCAGCCAAGGGGCAGGGGCGCATCTCGGCTACACCTTC
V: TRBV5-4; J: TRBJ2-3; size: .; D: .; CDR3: CASSSDTDTQYF; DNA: TGTGCCAGCAGCTCCGACACAGATACGCAGTATTTT
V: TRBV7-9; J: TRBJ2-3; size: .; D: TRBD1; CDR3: CASLPGGSRNTQYF; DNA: TGTGCCAGCCTACCAGGGGGATCACGAAATACGCAGTATTTT
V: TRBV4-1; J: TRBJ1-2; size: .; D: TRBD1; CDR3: CASSQEGRGGDGYTF; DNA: TGCGCCAGCAGCCAAGAGGGCAGGGGGGGAGATGGCTACACCTTC
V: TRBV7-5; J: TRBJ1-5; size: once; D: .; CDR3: CASSTYPGTGGGPQHF; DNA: TGTGCCAGCAGCACCTACCCCGGGACAGGGGGAGGGCCCCAGCATTTT
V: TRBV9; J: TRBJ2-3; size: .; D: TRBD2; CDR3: CASSPSKAGPHTDTQYF; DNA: TGTGCCAGCAGCCCTTCGAAAGCGGGACCGCACACAGATACGCAGTATTTT
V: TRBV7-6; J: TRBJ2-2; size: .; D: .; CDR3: CASSLEALTGELFF; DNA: TGTGCCAGCAGCTTAGAGGCTCTCACCGGGGAGCTGTTTTTT
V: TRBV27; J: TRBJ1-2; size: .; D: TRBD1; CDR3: CASSSGQGVSAYGYTF; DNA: TGTGCCAGCAGTTCGGGACAGGGAGTGTCTGCCTATGGCTACACCTTC
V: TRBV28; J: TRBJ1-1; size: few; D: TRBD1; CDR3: CASSGQGAQVEAFF; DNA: TGTGCCAGCAGCGGACAGGGGGCGCAGGTTGAAGCTTTCTTT
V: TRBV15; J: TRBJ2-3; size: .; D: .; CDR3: CATSFRPPENTQYF; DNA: TGTGCCACCAGCTTTCGGCCTCCTGAAAATACGCAGTATTTT
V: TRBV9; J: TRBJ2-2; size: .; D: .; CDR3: CASSLTGGGDTGELFF; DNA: TGTGCCAGCAGCCTCACGGGCGGGGGCGACACCGGGGAGCTGTTTTTT
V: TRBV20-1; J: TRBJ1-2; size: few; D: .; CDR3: CSAWGYGYTF; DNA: TGCAGTGCCTGGGGTTATGGCTACACCTTC
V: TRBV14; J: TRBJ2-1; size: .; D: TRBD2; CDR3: CASSRHSGRDNEQFF; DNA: TGTGCCAGCAGCCGACATAGCGGGAGAGACAATGAGCAGTTCTTC
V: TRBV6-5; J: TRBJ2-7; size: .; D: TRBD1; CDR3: CASSYDRGPDEQYF; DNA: TGTGCCAGCAGTTATGACAGGGGCCCGGACGAGCAGTACTTC
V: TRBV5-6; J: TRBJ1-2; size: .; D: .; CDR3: CASSFVGQGGGYTF; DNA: TGTGCCAGCAGCTTCGTCGGGCAGGGAGGCGGCTACACCTTC
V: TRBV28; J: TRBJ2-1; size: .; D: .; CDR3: CASSLSSSYNEQFF; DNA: TGTGCCAGCAGTTTATCGAGCTCCTACAATGAGCAGTTCTTC
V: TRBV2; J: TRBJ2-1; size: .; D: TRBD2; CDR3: CASSEVTSGGAYNEQFF; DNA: TGTGCCAGCAGTGAGGTAACTAGCGGGGGGGCCTACAATGAGCAGTTCTTC
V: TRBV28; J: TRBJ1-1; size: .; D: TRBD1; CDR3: CASSRTGGPAFF; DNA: TGTGCCAGCAGTCGGACAGGGGGCCCAGCTTTCTTT
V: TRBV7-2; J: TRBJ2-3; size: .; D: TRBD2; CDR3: CASSLTGGRLDTQYF; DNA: TGTGCCAGCAGCTTAACGGGGGGGCGGTTAGATACGCAGTATTTT
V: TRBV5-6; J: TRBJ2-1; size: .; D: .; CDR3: CASSTSSYNEQFF; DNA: TGTGCCAGCTCGACGAGCTCCTACAATGAGCAGTTCTTC
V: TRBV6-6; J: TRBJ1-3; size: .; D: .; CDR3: CASSGQGDSGNTIYF; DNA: TGTGCCAGCAGTGGTCAAGGGGACTCTGGAAACACCATATATTTT
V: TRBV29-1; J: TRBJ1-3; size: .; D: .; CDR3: CSVGPDVGNTIYF; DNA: TGCAGCGTTGGACCCGACGTAGGAAACACCATATATTTT
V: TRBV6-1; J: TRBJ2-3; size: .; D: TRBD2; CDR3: CASSEATSGLTDTQYF; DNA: TGTGCCAGCAGTGAAGCGACTAGCGGGTTAACAGATACGCAGTATTTT
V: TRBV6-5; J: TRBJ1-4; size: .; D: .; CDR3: CASSSGTRDEKLFF; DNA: TGTGCCAGCAGCTCCGGGACCAGGGATGAAAAACTGTTTTTT
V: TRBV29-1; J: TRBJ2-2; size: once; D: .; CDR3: CSVGDVFGELFF; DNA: TGCAGCGTGGGGGACGTTTTCGGGGAGCTGTTTTTT
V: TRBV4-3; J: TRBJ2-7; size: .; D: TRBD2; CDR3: CASSQDVTPLADPYEQYF; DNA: TGCGCCAGCAGCCAAGATGTTACCCCTCTAGCGGACCCCTACGAGCAGTACTTC
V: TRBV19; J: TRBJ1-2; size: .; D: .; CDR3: CASSTLGPDYGYTF; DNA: TGTGCCAGTAGTACCCTCGGTCCGGACTATGGCTACACCTTC
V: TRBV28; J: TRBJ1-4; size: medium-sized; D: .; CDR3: CASSLNPRDLGSGFNEKLFF; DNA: TGTGCCAGCAGTTTAAACCCGCGAGACTTGGGCAGCGGTTTCAATGAAAAACTGTTTTTT
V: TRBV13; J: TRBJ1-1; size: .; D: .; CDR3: CASSTGENTEAFF; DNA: TGTGCCAGCAGCACGGGGGAGAACACTGAAGCTTTCTTT
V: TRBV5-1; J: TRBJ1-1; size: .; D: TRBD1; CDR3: CASMRDRDQNTEAFF; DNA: TGCGCCAGCATGAGGGACAGGGACCAGAACACTGAAGCTTTCTTT
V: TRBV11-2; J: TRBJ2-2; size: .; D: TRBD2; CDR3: CASSLDAGGPGGELFF; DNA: TGTGCCAGCAGCTTGGACGCGGGGGGGCCTGGCGGGGAGCTGTTTTTT
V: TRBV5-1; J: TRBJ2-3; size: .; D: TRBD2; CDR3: CASSSVTSGGDTQYF; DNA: TGCGCCAGCAGCTCCGTAACTAGCGGGGGAGATACGCAGTATTTT
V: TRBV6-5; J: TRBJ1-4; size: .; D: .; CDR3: CASRGGVMGEKLFF; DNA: TGTGCCAGCAGGGGAGGGGTGATGGGTGAAAAACTGTTTTTT
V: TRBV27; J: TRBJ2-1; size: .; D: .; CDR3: CASSPTSGLAVNEQFF; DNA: TGTGCCAGCAGCCCCACTTCGGGGCTAGCAGTCAATGAGCAGTTCTTC
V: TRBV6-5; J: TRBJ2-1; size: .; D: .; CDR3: CASSPGTGEFF; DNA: TGTGCCAGCAGTCCCGGGACTGGGGAGTTCTTC
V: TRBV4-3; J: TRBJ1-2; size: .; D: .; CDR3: CASSQDSGVHGYTF; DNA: TGCGCCAGCAGCCAAGATTCGGGGGTTCATGGCTACACCTTC
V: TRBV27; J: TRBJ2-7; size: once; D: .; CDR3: CASGGPYEQYF; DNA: TGTGCCAGCGGGGGCCCCTACGAGCAGTACTTC
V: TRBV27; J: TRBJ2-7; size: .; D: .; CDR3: CASSLLVNYEQYF; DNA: TGTGCCAGCAGTTTATTGGTTAACTACGAGCAGTACTTC
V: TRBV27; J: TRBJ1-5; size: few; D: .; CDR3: CASAPGRGGQPQHF; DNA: TGTGCCAGCGCACCCGGACGGGGAGGACAGCCCCAGCATTTT
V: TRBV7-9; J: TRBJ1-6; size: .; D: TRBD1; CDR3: CASSLTRDRANSPLHF; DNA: TGTGCCAGCAGCTTAACCCGGGACAGGGCTAATTCACCCCTCCACTTT
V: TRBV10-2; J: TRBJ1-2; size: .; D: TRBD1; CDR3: CALLDGTAYGYTF; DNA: TGCGCCCTCCTCGATGGGACAGCTTATGGCTACACCTTC
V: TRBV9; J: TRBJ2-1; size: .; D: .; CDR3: CASSVVPLRNEQFF; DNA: TGTGCCAGCAGCGTAGTACCGCTCCGCAATGAGCAGTTCTTC
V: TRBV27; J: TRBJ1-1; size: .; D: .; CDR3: CASSLGSGYTEAFF; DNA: TGTGCCAGCAGTTTAGGCAGTGGATACACTGAAGCTTTCTTT
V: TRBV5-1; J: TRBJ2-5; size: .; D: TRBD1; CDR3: CASDSMGQPQETQYF; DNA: TGCGCCAGCGACTCAATGGGACAGCCACAAGAGACCCAGTACTTC